The sequence of this T cell receptor beta chain was determined in a study of siplizumab effects on memory and regulatory T cells. Concerning this clone: As yet, its antigen is unknown.

Profiling relied on immunoSEQ multiplex PCR, and the TCRdb table lists in-frame clones only, not all of them. The sample holds 60,000 to 65,000 clones, 65% to 80% seen once. Regarding the study as a whole: Unstimulated naive T cells seemed to show more diversity than memory cells did, and they also seemed to be among the major contributors to the alloresponse. The suppressive capacity of proliferating Tregs from siplizumab cultures remained unconfirmed.

This CDR3 has 14 amino acids. Germline loops: CDR1 ENHRY, CDR2 SYGVKD. The ends lost 5 bases at V and 4 bases at J; junction bases unmatched: 1. The sequencing input was memory CD4+ T cells sorted from blood. The clonotype comes from a human donor in good health. The V and J genes are TRBV10-3 and TRBJ2-5; 13 nucleotides align to TRBD2. CDR3 protein: CAISRTSGGETQYF. The CDR3 bases are TGTGCCATCAGTCGGACTAGCGGGGGAGAGACCCAGTACTTC.